What follows are 20 T cell receptor beta chains derived from one specimen sequenced in a study of control samples from healthy donors and cancer patients. Method: immunoSEQ multiplex PCR; TCRdb's copy keeps in-frame clones and lacks some. This sample has under 100,000 clones; approximately 93% occur once, and the top ten carry about 1.5%. The sample taken for sequencing was blood. The receptors were gathered from a woman younger than 45 in good health.

The V gene is TRBV29-1, the J gene TRBJ2-3; D may be TRBD2 (7 bases). The CDR3 extends over 14 amino acids. Germline CDR1 and CDR2: SQVTM and ANQGSEA. V was pared by 7 bases and J by 2 bases, with 16 bases between. The CDR3 nucleotides are TGCAGCGCTCCAAGGGGGGGGACCACAGATACGCAGTATTTT. Its translation: CSAPRGGTTDTQYF.

The rearrangement links TRBV27 to TRBJ2-1; no clear D. Germline V lookup: CDR1 MNHEY, CDR2 SMNVEV (reference sequence). The V and J ends lost 3 bases and 0 bases respectively, with 12 bases between them. CDR3 length: 16 residues. The CDR3 spells CASSLNVEISYNEQFF. CDR3 bases: TGTGCCAGCAGTTTGAACGTCGAGATCTCCTACAATGAGCAGTTCTTC.

This sequence joins TRBV12-3 or TRBV12-4 and TRBJ1-1; 11 bases are shared with TRBD1. V gave up 6 bases and J gave up 5 bases; unmatched junction bases: 2. The CDR3 totals 13 residues. CDR3 DNA sequence: TGTGCCAGCAGGGGGACAGGGGGGACTGAAGCTTTCTTT. Translating it yields CASRGTGGTEAFF.

The rearrangement links TRBV18 to TRBJ1-1; weak D call: TRBD1 (6 bases). This CDR3 spans 14 amino acids. The ends were cut back, 3 bases at V and 7 bases at J, with 15 bases in the middle. Per germline, CDR1 KGHSH and CDR2 LQKENI. CDR3 in amino acids: CASSPQEQGGEAFF. Here the CDR3 DNA reads TGTGCCAGCTCACCTCAAGAACAGGGAGGTGAAGCTTTCTTT.

This clone was seen a single time. The chain uses TRBV19 and TRBJ2-7; 7 nucleotides agree with TRBD2. From germline, CDR1 is LNHDA and CDR2 SQIVND (reference sequence). The length of the CDR3 is 15 residues. With V trimmed by 3 bases and J by 4 bases, 9 bases remained unmatched. The CDR3: CASSILRAGLYEQYF. For the CDR3, the DNA is TGTGCCAGTAGTATTCTACGAGCGGGACTTTACGAGCAGTACTTC.

The V call is TRBV5-1, the J call TRBJ1-1; D remains ambiguous. V was cut by 4 bases and J by 10 bases, with 14 bases left in between. From germline, CDR1 is SGHRS and CDR2 YFSETQ. The CDR3 sequence is 12 residues long. CDR3 amino acids: CASSPFPIRAFF. The CDR3 bases are TGCGCCAGCAGCCCTTTCCCCATTAGAGCTTTCTTT. Based on the CDR3 plus reference TRBV5-1 and TRBJ1-1, the full variable domain is KAGVTQTPRYLIKTRGQQVTLSCSPISGHRSVSWYQQTPGQGLQFLFEYFSETQRNKGNFPGRFSGRQFSNSRSEMNVSTLELGDSALYLCASSPFPIRAFFGQGTRLTVV.

The CDR3 here is CASRDSNQPQHF. CDR3 bases: TGTGCCAGCAGGGACAGCAATCAGCCCCAGCATTTT. The chain joins TRBV28 to TRBJ1-5; no reliable D call. The CDR3 sequence is 12 residues long. CDR1 and CDR2 (germline): MDHEN, SYDVKM. V was pared by 6 bases and J by 1 base, with 4 bases between. The entire variable domain, with the rest obtained from reference TRBV28 and TRBJ1-5, is as follows: DVKVTQSSRYLVKRTGEKVFLECVQDMDHENMFWYRQDPGLGLRLIYFSYDVKMKEKGDIPEGYSVSREKKERFSLILESASTNQTSMYLCASRDSNQPQHFGDGTRLSIL.

Written as DNA, the CDR3 is TGTGCCAGCAGCTTTCAGGGGAGCACCGGGGAGCTGTTTTTT. Encoded protein: CASSFQGSTGELFF. The chain has TRBV11-3 and TRBJ2-2; possibly TRBD1 for D (6 bases). The CDR3 totals 14 residues. CDR1 and CDR2 from the germline V gene are SGHNT and YENEEA. Between the trimmed V and J ends, which lost 3 bases and 4 bases, there was a span of 9 bases.

The rearrangement joins TRBV9 to TRBJ2-3, with 8 bases identical to TRBD2. Germline V gene lookup returns CDR1 SGDLS and CDR2 YYNGEE. After removal of 3 bases from V and 5 bases from J, the junction contained 8 bases not matched to a gene. The CDR3 extends over 15 amino acids. The CDR3 spells CASSGSIGRGDTQYF. The CDR3 nucleotides are TGTGCCAGCAGCGGTTCAATCGGGAGGGGAGATACGCAGTATTTT.

The chain employs TRBV4-1 and TRBJ2-2; the D is unclear. The V gene lost 1 base and the J gene lost 2 bases, with 11 bases spanning the gap. This CDR3 spans 16 amino acids. CDR1 is MGHRA and CDR2 is YSYEKL in the germline V gene. The CDR3 sequence: CASSQVGWGNTGELFF. CDR3 in DNA: TGCGCCAGCAGCCAAGTCGGTTGGGGTAACACCGGGGAGCTGTTTTTT.

The chain has TRBV5-5 and TRBJ1-2, with 8 positions matching TRBD1. Germline V gives CDR1 SGHKS, CDR2 YYEKEE (reference sequence). V was pared by 0 bases and J by 1 base, with 8 bases of the junction left unmatched. The CDR3 is 17 amino acids. CDR3 bases: TGTGCCAGCAGCTTGGTGGCAGGGGGCGCGAGTAACTATGGCTACACCTTC. It translates to CASSLVAGGASNYGYTF.

The chain is built from TRBV7-9 and TRBJ1-2; a possible D gene is TRBD1 (5 bases). V was cut by 5 bases and J by 2 bases, with 12 bases left in between. Per the germline V gene, CDR1 is SEHNR and CDR2 is FQNEAQ (reference sequence). This CDR3 is built from 14 residues. CDR3 residues: CASSPGRGNYGYTF. CDR3 DNA: TGTGCCAGCAGCCCCGGACGGGGGAACTATGGCTACACCTTC.

The chain's CDR3 is CASSVRSTPGFSGNTIYF. The CDR3, as DNA: TGTGCCAGCAGCGTACGCTCTACCCCGGGGTTCTCTGGAAACACCATATATTTT. The V gene is TRBV9, the J gene TRBJ1-3; D ambiguous. Per the germline V gene, CDR1 is SGDLS and CDR2 is YYNGEE. V was shortened by 1 base and J by 0 bases, with 17 bases between the two germline ends. The CDR3 loop spans 18 amino acids.

This chain uses TRBV7-8 with TRBJ1-4; the match to TRBD1 covers 8 bases. The junction had 8 bases not matched to a gene; V was cut back by 1 base and J by 7 bases. Per germline, CDR1 SGHVS and CDR2 FQNEAQ. CDR3 size: 16 residues. CDR3 bases: TGTGCCAGCAGCTTAGGCCGGACAGGGTATTCTGAAAAACTGTTTTTT. Translated, it gives CASSLGRTGYSEKLFF.

V usage is TRBV18 and J usage is TRBJ1-2, with 8 bases that match TRBD1. Per the germline V gene, CDR1 is KGHSH and CDR2 is LQKENI. Trimming cost V 5 bases and J 6 bases; bases outside gene matches: 8. This CDR3 region has 14 residues. This CDR3 is CASSAEDRVDGYTF. The CDR3 DNA sequence: TGTGCCAGCTCAGCGGAGGACAGGGTGGATGGCTACACCTTC.

This chain joins TRBV30 and TRBJ1-6, with unresolved D. Germline V lookup: CDR1 GTSNPN, CDR2 SVGIG (reference sequence). The CDR3 is 15 residues long. Trimming took off 0 bases at V and 7 bases at J, with 13 bases between the two ends. The CDR3 loop reads CAWSVPRFWNSPLHF. The CDR3 DNA reads TGTGCCTGGAGTGTACCTAGGTTCTGGAATTCACCCCTCCACTTT.

This clone has only a few counts. The DNA for the CDR3 is TGTGCCACCAGTGATTTTGGACAGGGGGCGAGTGAGACCCAGTACTTC. Translation gives CATSDFGQGASETQYF. The rearrangement joins TRBV24-1 to TRBJ2-5; 11 bases map to TRBD1. CDR1 is KGHDR and CDR2 is SFDVKD in the germline V gene. The CDR3 sequence is 16 residues long. Unmatched junction bases numbered 5, after V lost 1 base and J lost 5 bases.

A few counts support this clone. This chain joins TRBV11-3 and TRBJ2-2; D is unclear. From germline, CDR1 is SGHNT and CDR2 YENEEA. CDR3 length: 11 amino acids. V was trimmed by 5 bases and J by 5 bases, leaving 3 bases between them. CDR3 nucleotide sequence: TGTGCCAGCAGCGGGACCGGGGAGCTGTTTTTT. As protein: CASSGTGELFF.

V is TRBV2 and J is TRBJ1-4; TRBD1 matches at 7 bases. V dropped 6 bases and J dropped 5; count of bases not matched to a gene: 6. Germline values: CDR1 SNHLY, CDR2 FYNNEI. The CDR3 runs 14 residues. The CDR3 loop is CASSPGQPNEKLFF. DNA for the CDR3: TGTGCCAGCAGCCCGGGACAGCCAAATGAAAAACTGTTTTTT.

The chain carries TRBV15 and TRBJ1-2; 10 positions agree with TRBD1. The CDR3 runs to 14 residues. With 6 bases clipped from V and 6 bases from J, the junction kept 7 bases outside the gene matches. Germline CDR1 is LNHNV and CDR2 is YYDKDF (reference sequence). This chain's CDR3 is CATRTDRGLNGYTF. CDR3 in DNA: TGTGCCACCAGAACCGACAGGGGGCTGAATGGCTACACCTTC.